This TCR beta chain stems from a study of cytomegalovirus exposure and HLA in healthy donors. The CDR3 runs to 15 residues. Germline values: CDR1 LGHNA, CDR2 YNFKEQ. The ends were cut back, 0 bases at V and 0 bases at J, with 7 bases in the middle. The table lists this clone with a count of one. The PCR contained 60 Vbeta and 13 Jbeta primers. TCRdb's copy holds only in-frame clones and misses some; the assay was immunoSEQ multiplex PCR. The sample yields around 200,000 clones, roughly 84% seen once. Material for sequencing was PBMCs. The rearrangement uses TRBV4-2 and TRBJ2-3, with D hard to call. This receptor was identified in a girl under 18 in good health and CMV-seronegative. Here the CDR3 DNA reads TGTGCCAGCAGCCAAGACCGACAAAGCACAGATACGCAGTATTTT. Translating gives CASSQDRQSTDTQYF.